This T cell receptor beta chain was captured by sequencing in a study of blood T cell repertoires in COVID-19. Across the study: T cells, B-cell-depleted T cells, or PBMCs supplied cDNA or gDNA.

V dropped 1 base and J dropped 1 base, with 4 bases sitting between them. CDR3 length equals 13 residues. Germline V CDR1 and CDR2: SNHLY, FYNNEI. Participants reported their clinical history, and cohort assignment relied on those reports. Method: immunoSEQ multiplex PCR; TCRdb's copy keeps in-frame clones and lacks some. The repertoire holds more than 350,000 clones, with more than 75% as singletons. Sequenced: PBMCs or T cells enriched from blood (not recorded which). The chain links TRBV2 to TRBJ2-5; the D is unclear. The receptor comes from a woman aged 50 to 60 who had recovered from COVID-19. The CDR3 loop reads CASSEELQETQYF. The CDR3 DNA reads as TGTGCCAGCAGTGAAGAACTCCAAGAGACCCAGTACTTC. Full variable domain (outside the CDR3, taken from reference TRBV2 and TRBJ2-5): EPEVTQTPSHQVTQMGQEVILRCVPISNHLYFYWYRQILGQKVEFLVSFYNNEISEKSEIFDDQFSVERPDGSNFTLKIRSTKLEDSAMYFCASSEELQETQYFGPGTRLLVL.